Below, 9 T cell receptor beta chains from the same sample are listed, as sequenced in a study of Graves' ophthalmopathy and Graves' hyperthyroidism. The authors amplified TCR beta CDR3 regions from RNA transcripts. First-round RT-PCR with HTBI primers preceded a second-round multiplex PCR. TCRdb redid the calling of the multiplex PCR reads with MiXCR, one entry per CDR3 protein. The sample contains just over 600,000 distinct CDR3 sequences, over 20% of which appear only once. Sequenced input: peripheral blood. The receptors originated from a woman younger than 35 with stable Graves' hyperthyroidism. Some clones in this sample may be carry-over from other donors' samples.

Ten or more counts support this clonotype. The V and J genes are TRBV12-3 or TRBV12-4 and TRBJ1-5; D call uncertain. The CDR3 contains 15 residues. V was cut by 6 bases and J by 2 bases, with 14 bases left in between. Written as DNA, the CDR3 is TGTGCCAGCAGAATGGCCTCTGCGGGCAATCAGCCCCAGCATTTT. This gives the protein CASRMASAGNQPQHF.

The sample holds many counts of this clonotype. V and J are TRBV6-1 and TRBJ1-2, with TRBD1 matching over 7 bases. Trimming at V came to 6 bases and at J to 1 base, leaving 8 bases not matched to a gene. Germline V gene lookup returns CDR1 MNHNS and CDR2 SASEGT. This CDR3 region has 15 residues. For the CDR3, the DNA is TGTGCCAGCAGAAAAGGGACAGCTTTTAACTATGGCTACACCTTC. Encoded protein: CASRKGTAFNYGYTF.

This clonotype was recorded many times. V and J are TRBV11-1 and TRBJ2-7, with D possibly TRBD2 on 8 matching bases. CDR3 size: 16 residues. Looked up from germline, CDR1 is SGHAT and CDR2 is FQDESV (reference sequence). V gave up 7 bases and J gave up 1 base, with 20 bases separating them. In nucleotides, the CDR3 is TGTGCCAGCACCCAGGGGGGGACTAGTTGGTCCTACGAGCAGTACTTC. Amino acids: CASTQGGTSWSYEQYF.

This clonotype was counted many times. This sequence joins TRBV6-5 and TRBJ2-2; no definite D call. The CDR3 extends over 15 amino acids. Trimming stripped 0 bases from V and 2 bases from J, with 7 bases between. Germline CDR1 is MNHEY and CDR2 is SVGAGI. Here the CDR3 reads CASSYSRPNTGELFF. The CDR3 DNA reads TGTGCCAGCAGTTACTCGCGACCAAACACCGGGGAGCTGTTTTTT.

This clonotype has a handful of counts. This chain uses TRBV11-2 with TRBJ1-2, with D unresolved. The ends were cut back, 5 bases at V and 3 bases at J, with 7 bases in the middle. The CDR3 is 12 residues long. Per the germline V gene, CDR1 is SGHAT and CDR2 is FQNNGV. CDR3 loop: CASSPLDYGYTF. The DNA of the CDR3 is TGTGCCAGCAGCCCGCTTGACTATGGCTACACCTTC.

There are a few counts of this clonotype. The chain carries TRBV12-3 or TRBV12-4 and TRBJ2-5, with a weak D call TRBD2 (5 bases). The CDR3 has 13 residues. Between the trimmed V and J ends, which lost 3 bases and 4 bases, there was a span of 9 bases. The CDR3: CASSFEGVETQYF. CDR3 DNA sequence: TGTGCCAGCAGTTTTGAGGGAGTAGAGACCCAGTACTTC.

Note on this clonotype: Since a much larger clone is just one base distant, this may be a read error. No conserved phenylalanine or tryptophan ends this CDR3, so it is likely a read error. The chain has TRBV4-1 and TRBJ1-1; no clear D. V dropped 1 base and J dropped 5 bases, with 17 bases sitting between them. CDR3 length: 16 amino acids. The germline CDR1 and CDR2 sequences are MGHRA and YSYEKL. CDR3 sequence (DNA): TGCGCCAGCAGCCAAGCCACGGGCCTTAGGCGGACTGAAGCTTTCTTG. This gives the protein CASSQATGLRRTEAFL.

This clonotype was recorded at least ten times. One junction end disagrees with the germline gene, perhaps due to a read error. As DNA, the CDR3 is TGTGCCAGCAGATCAACAGGGGGCGGCGAGAACATTAAGTACTTC. Its translation is CASRSTGGGENIKYF. This chain uses TRBV28 with TRBJ2-4; 9 bases fit TRBD1. This CDR3 is built from 15 residues. The germline CDR1 and CDR2 sequences are MDHEN and SYDVKM. The whole variable domain, remainder taken from reference TRBV28 and TRBJ2-4, is DVKVTQSSRYLVKRTGEKVFLECVQDMDHENMFWYRQDPGLGLRLIYFSYDVKMKEKGDIPEGYSVSREKKERFSLILESASTNQTSMYLCASRSTGGGENIKYFGAGTRLSVL.

The chain couples TRBV12-3 or TRBV12-4 to TRBJ1-2; D call uncertain. V lost 5 bases to trimming and J lost 7 bases, with 17 bases between them. This CDR3 spans 14 amino acids. Here the CDR3 DNA reads TGTGCCAGCAGTCGGACCTCTCGCGGTACTGGCTACACCTTC. Its protein is CASSRTSRGTGYTF.